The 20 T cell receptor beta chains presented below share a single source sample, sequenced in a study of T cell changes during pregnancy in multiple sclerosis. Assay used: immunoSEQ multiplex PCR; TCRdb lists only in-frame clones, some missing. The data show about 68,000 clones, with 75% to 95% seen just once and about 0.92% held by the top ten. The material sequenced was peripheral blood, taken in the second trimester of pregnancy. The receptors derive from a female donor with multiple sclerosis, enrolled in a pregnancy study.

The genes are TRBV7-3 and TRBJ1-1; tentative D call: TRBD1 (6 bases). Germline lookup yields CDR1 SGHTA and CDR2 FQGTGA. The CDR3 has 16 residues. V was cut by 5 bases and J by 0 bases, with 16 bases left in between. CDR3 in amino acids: CASSPNRASMNTEAFF. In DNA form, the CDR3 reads TGTGCCAGCAGCCCGAACAGGGCCTCAATGAACACTGAAGCTTTCTTT.

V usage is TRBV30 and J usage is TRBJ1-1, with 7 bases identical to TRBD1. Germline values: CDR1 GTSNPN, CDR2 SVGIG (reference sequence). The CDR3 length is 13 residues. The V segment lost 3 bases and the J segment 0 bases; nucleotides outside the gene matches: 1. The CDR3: CAWRQGLNTEAFF. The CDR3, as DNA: TGTGCCTGGAGACAGGGGCTGAACACTGAAGCTTTCTTT.

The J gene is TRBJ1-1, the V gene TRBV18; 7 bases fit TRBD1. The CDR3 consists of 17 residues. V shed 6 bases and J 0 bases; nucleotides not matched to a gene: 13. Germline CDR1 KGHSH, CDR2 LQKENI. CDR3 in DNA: TGTGCCAGCTCGCTGACAGTGCCCAGGGGGATGAACACTGAAGCTTTCTTT. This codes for CASSLTVPRGMNTEAFF.

DNA of the CDR3: TGTGCCAGCAGACGAGAGGGGAGGGTTAATGGCTACACCTTC. Its protein is CASRREGRVNGYTF. This chain uses TRBV6-5 with TRBJ1-2, with D possibly TRBD1 on 5 matching bases. V gave up 6 bases and J gave up 6 bases, with 17 bases separating them. CDR1 and CDR2 (germline): MNHEY, SVGAGI. The CDR3 covers 14 residues.

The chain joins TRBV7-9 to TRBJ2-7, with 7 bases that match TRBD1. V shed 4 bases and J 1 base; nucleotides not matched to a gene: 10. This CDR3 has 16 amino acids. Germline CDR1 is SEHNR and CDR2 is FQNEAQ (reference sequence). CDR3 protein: CASSSPNPGQSYEQYF. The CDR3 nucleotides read TGTGCCAGCAGCTCCCCCAATCCGGGACAGTCCTACGAGCAGTACTTC. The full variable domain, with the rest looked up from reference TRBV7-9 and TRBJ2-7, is DTGVSQNPRHKITKRGQNVTFRCDPISEHNRLYWYRQTLGQGPEFLTYFQNEAQLEKSRLLSDRFSAERPKGSFSTLEIQRTEQGDSAMYLCASSSPNPGQSYEQYFGPGTRLTVT.

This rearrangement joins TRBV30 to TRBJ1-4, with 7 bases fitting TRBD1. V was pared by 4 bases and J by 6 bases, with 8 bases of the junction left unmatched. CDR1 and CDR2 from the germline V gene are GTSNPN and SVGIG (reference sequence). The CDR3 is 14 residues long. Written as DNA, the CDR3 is TGTGCCTGGACCAAACAGGGGCCTTATGAAAAACTGTTTTTT. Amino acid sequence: CAWTKQGPYEKLFF.

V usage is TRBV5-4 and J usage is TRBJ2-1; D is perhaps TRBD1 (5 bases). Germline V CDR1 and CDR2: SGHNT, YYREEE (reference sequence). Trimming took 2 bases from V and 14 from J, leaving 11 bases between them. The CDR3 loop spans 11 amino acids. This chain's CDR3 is CASSFWGMEFF. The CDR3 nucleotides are TGTGCCAGCAGCTTTTGGGGCATGGAGTTCTTC.

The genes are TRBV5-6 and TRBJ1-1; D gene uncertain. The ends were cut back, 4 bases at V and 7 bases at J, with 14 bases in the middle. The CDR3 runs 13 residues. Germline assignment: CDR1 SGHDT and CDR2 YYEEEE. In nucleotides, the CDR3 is TGTGCCAGCAGCCCGGGTATAGGTGGTGAAGCTTTCTTT. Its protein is CASSPGIGGEAFF. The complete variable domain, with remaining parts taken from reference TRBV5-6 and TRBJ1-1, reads DAGVTQSPTHLIKTRGQQVTLRCSPKSGHDTVSWYQQALGQGPQFIFQYYEEEERQRGNFPDRFSGHQFPNYSSELNVNALLLGDSALYLCASSPGIGGEAFFGQGTRLTVV.

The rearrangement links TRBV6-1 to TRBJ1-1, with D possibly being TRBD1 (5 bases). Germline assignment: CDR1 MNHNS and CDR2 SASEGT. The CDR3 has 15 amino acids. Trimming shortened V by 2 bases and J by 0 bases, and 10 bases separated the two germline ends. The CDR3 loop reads CASSELRQMNTEAFF. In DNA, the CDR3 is TGTGCCAGCAGTGAACTTAGACAGATGAACACTGAAGCTTTCTTT.

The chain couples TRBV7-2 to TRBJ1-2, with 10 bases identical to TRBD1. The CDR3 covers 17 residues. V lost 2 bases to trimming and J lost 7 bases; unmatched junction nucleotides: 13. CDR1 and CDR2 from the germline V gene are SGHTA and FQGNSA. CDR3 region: CASSLLLGQGPSTGYTF. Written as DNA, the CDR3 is TGTGCCAGCAGCTTACTGTTGGGACAGGGGCCTTCCACTGGCTACACCTTC.

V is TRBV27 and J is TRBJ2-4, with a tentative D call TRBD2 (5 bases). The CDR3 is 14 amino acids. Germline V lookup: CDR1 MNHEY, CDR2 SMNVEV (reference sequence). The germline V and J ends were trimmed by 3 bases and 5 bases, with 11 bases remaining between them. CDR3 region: CASSFTGSENIQYF. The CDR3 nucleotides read TGTGCCAGCAGTTTCACGGGGAGCGAAAACATTCAGTACTTC.

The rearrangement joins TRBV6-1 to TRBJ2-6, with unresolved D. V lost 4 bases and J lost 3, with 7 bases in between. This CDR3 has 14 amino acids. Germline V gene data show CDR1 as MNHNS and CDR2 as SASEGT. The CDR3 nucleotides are TGTGCCAGCAGTGCAGTAATTGGGGCCAACGTCCTGACTTTC. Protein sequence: CASSAVIGANVLTF.

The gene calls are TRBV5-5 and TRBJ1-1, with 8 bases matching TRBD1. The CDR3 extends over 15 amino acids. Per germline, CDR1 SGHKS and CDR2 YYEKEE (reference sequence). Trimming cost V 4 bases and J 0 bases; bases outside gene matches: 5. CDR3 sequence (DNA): TGTGCCAGCAGCGCCGGGACAGGTCTGAACACTGAAGCTTTCTTT. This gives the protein CASSAGTGLNTEAFF.

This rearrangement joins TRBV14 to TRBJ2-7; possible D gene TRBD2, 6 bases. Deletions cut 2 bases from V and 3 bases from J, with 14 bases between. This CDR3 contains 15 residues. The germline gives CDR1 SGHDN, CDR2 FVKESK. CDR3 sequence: CASSQLRGLSYEQYF. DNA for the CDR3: TGTGCCAGCAGCCAACTCCGGGGACTTAGCTACGAGCAGTACTTC.

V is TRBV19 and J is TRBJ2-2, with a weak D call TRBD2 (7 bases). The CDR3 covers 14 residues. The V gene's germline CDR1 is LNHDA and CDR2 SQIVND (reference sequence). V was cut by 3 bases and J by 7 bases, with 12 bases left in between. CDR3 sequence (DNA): TGTGCCAGTAGTATTCGAGGGGGGGACGGGGAGCTGTTTTTT. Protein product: CASSIRGGDGELFF.

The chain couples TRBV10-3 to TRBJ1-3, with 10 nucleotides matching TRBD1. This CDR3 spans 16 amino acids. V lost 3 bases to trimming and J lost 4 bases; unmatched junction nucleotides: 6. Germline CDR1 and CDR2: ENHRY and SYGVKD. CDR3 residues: CAISDLGQGRGNTIYF. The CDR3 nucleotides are TGTGCCATCAGTGATTTGGGACAGGGGAGGGGAAACACCATATATTTT.

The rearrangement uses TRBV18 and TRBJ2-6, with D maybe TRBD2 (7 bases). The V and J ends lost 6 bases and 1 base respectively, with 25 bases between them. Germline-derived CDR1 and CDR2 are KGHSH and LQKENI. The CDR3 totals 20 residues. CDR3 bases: TGTGCCAGCTCTCCGCTCCCCTTTGCGGGGGCCCTTTCTGGGGCCAACGTCCTGACTTTC. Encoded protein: CASSPLPFAGALSGANVLTF.

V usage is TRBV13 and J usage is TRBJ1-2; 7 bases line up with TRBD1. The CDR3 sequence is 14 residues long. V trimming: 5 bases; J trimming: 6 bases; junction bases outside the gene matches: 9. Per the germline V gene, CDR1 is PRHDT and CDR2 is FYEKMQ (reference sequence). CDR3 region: CASSGYRGEDGYTF. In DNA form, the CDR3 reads TGTGCCAGCAGCGGATACAGGGGAGAAGATGGCTACACCTTC. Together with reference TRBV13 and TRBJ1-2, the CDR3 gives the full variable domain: AAGVIQSPRHLIKEKRETATLKCYPIPRHDTVYWYQQGPGQDPQFLISFYEKMQSDKGSIPDRFSAQQFSDYHSELNMSSLELGDSALYFCASSGYRGEDGYTFGSGTRLTVV.

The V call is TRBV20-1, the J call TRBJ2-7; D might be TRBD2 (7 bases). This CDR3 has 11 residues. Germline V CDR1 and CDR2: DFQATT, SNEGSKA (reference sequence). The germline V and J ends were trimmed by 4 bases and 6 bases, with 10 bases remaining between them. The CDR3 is CSANGGREQYF. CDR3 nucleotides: TGCAGTGCTAACGGGGGGCGCGAGCAGTACTTC.

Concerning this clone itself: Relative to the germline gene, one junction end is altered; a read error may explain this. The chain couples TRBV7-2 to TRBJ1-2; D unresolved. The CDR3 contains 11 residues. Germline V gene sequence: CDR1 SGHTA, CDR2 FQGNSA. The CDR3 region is CASSLRVQVVF. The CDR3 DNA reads TGTGCCAGCAGCTTAAGAGTTCAGGTAGTCTTC.